These 9 T cell receptor beta chains were sequenced from one sample in a study of blood T cell repertoires in COVID-19. The assay was immunoSEQ multiplex PCR, and TCRdb's table has in-frame clones only and misses some. The top ten hold under 8.5% of the sample, which has about 83,000 clones, 86% seen once. Sequenced input: peripheral blood. These receptors were obtained from a man in his fifties with active COVID-19.

This chain links TRBV7-2 with TRBJ2-7; no firm D call. CDR3 length: 15 amino acids. V lost 1 base to trimming and J lost 0 bases, with 10 bases between them. Germline-derived CDR1 and CDR2 are SGHTA and FQGNSA. DNA of the CDR3: TGTGCCAGCAGCTTAGTGGTGCCCAGCTCCTACGAGCAGTACTTC. Protein product: CASSLVVPSSYEQYF.

V is TRBV7-2 and J is TRBJ1-1; the D is unclear. The germline V and J ends were trimmed by 5 bases and 1 base, with 20 bases remaining between them. The germline CDR1 and CDR2 sequences are SGHTA and FQGNSA. The CDR3 extends over 17 amino acids. Here the CDR3 reads CASSLTFRYRENTEAFF. The CDR3 DNA follows: TGTGCCAGCAGCCTAACTTTTCGTTACCGAGAGAACACTGAAGCTTTCTTT.

The rearrangement links TRBV9 to TRBJ2-2; 8 nucleotides line up with TRBD2. The CDR3 runs 16 residues. The germline V gene has CDR1 SGDLS and CDR2 YYNGEE. The junction had 8 bases not matched to a gene; V was cut back by 6 bases and J by 1 base. As DNA, the CDR3 is TGTGCCAGCACCACCGGGGGGGCCCAGAACACCGGGGAGCTGTTTTTT. Protein sequence: CASTTGGAQNTGELFF. The whole variable domain, remainder taken from reference TRBV9 and TRBJ2-2, is DSGVTQTPKHLITATGQRVTLRCSPRSGDLSVYWYQQSLDQGLQFLIQYYNGEERAKGNILERFSAQQFPDLHSELNLSSLELGDSALYFCASTTGGAQNTGELFFGEGSRLTVL.

The chain couples TRBV7-8 to TRBJ2-6; no definite D call. This CDR3 is built from 16 residues. Per the germline V gene, CDR1 is SGHVS and CDR2 is FQNEAQ. V lost 0 bases and J 0 bases, leaving 6 bases between the germline ends. Written as DNA, the CDR3 is TGTGCCAGCAGCTTAGCGCCGGGCTCTGGGGCCAACGTCCTGACTTTC. The encoded protein is CASSLAPGSGANVLTF.

V and J are TRBV6-5 and TRBJ1-4; possible D gene TRBD1, 5 bases. Looked up from germline, CDR1 is MNHEY and CDR2 is SVGAGI. Trimming cost V 8 bases and J 8 bases, with 15 bases left between them. The CDR3 is made up of 13 amino acids. This CDR3 is CASRTRAGEKLFF. The CDR3 DNA follows: TGTGCCAGCCGAACACGGGCAGGGGAAAAACTGTTTTTT.

The chain recombines TRBV28 with TRBJ1-2; the D is unclear. This CDR3 is 14 amino acids long. Germline CDR1 and CDR2: MDHEN and SYDVKM. V was shortened by 2 bases and J by 3 bases, with 10 bases between the two germline ends. This CDR3 is CASSLESGYYGYTF. CDR3 DNA: TGTGCCAGCAGTTTAGAGTCCGGGTACTATGGCTACACCTTC.

The V gene is TRBV29-1, the J gene TRBJ1-4; D is undetermined. The length of the CDR3 is 12 residues. The V and J ends lost 3 bases and 5 bases respectively, with 7 bases between them. Germline values: CDR1 SQVTM, CDR2 ANQGSEA. In DNA, the CDR3 is TGCAGCGTTGAGGCGGAAAATGAAAAACTGTTTTTT. Translated: CSVEAENEKLFF.

This clone was seen a handful of times. The V and J genes are TRBV6-5 and TRBJ1-5; D is possibly TRBD1 (5 bases). Trimming left V 11 bases short and J 2 bases short, with 19 bases between. Germline values: CDR1 MNHEY, CDR2 SVGAGI. The CDR3 has 15 residues. CDR3 amino acids: CASKPGGFGNQPQHF. The CDR3 DNA reads TGTGCCTCAAAACCGGGGGGGTTTGGCAATCAGCCCCAGCATTTT.

The sample holds one count of this clone. V is TRBV7-9 and J is TRBJ2-3; D gene unclear. Trimming shortened V by 5 bases and J by 3 bases, and 12 bases separated the two germline ends. From germline, CDR1 is SEHNR and CDR2 FQNEAQ (reference sequence). This CDR3 is 14 amino acids long. CDR3 coding DNA: TGTGCCAGCAGCCCCGGTGACTCGACAGATACGCAGTATTTT. Translated, it gives CASSPGDSTDTQYF.